The TCR beta chain under discussion was sequenced for a study of cytomegalovirus exposure and HLA in healthy donors. Study-level information: Earlier work reported approximately 110 million unique TCR beta sequences from 180 million or so T cells.

The junction had 4 bases not matched to a gene; V was cut back by 2 bases and J by 4 bases. Germline loops: CDR1 MNHEY, CDR2 SVGAGI. The length of the CDR3 is 15 residues. General study findings and limits: The study assumed roughly uniform donor sequencing depth for presence/absence analyses.

The PCR employed 60 Vbeta primers together with 13 Jbeta primers. This table comes from immunoSEQ multiplex PCR, and its TCRdb copy is limited to in-frame clones, with some not included. The sample includes tens of thousands of clones, 55% to 70% seen only once; the top ten take about 6%. Worth noting for this clone: What it recognizes is unknown.

The material sequenced was PBMCs. V is TRBV6-5 and J is TRBJ2-7; TRBD2 matches 11 bases. This TCR derives from a boy between 10 and 17 years old in good health and CMV-seropositive. CDR3 amino acids: CASSYTGTSGYEQYF. CDR3 bases: TGTGCCAGCAGTTACACCGGGACTAGCGGATACGAGCAGTACTTC.